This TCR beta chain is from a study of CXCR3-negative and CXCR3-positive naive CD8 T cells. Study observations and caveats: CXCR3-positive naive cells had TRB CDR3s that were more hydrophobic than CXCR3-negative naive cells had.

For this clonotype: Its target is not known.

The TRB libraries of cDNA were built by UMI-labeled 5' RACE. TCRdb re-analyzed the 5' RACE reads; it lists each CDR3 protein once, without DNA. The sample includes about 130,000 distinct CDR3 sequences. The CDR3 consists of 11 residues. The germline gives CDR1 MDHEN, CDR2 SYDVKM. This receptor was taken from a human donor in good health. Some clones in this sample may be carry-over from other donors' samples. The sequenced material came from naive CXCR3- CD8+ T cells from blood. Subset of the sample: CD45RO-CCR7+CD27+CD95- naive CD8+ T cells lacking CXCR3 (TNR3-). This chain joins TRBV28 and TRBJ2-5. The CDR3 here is CASSSQETQYF.